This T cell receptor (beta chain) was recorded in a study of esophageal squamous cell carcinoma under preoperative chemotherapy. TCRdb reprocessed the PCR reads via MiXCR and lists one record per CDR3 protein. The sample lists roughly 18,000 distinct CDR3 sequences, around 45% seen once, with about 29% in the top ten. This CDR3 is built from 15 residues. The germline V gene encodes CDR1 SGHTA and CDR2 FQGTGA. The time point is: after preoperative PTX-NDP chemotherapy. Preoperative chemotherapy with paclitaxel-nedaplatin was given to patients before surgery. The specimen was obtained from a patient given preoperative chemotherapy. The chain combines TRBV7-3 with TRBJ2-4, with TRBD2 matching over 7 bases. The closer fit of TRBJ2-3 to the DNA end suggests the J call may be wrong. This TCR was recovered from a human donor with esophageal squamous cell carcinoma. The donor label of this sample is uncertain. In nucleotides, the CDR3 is TGTGCCAGCAGCCTGGACCCGGGAGGCACAGACATTCAGTATTTT. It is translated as CASSLDPGGTDIQYF.